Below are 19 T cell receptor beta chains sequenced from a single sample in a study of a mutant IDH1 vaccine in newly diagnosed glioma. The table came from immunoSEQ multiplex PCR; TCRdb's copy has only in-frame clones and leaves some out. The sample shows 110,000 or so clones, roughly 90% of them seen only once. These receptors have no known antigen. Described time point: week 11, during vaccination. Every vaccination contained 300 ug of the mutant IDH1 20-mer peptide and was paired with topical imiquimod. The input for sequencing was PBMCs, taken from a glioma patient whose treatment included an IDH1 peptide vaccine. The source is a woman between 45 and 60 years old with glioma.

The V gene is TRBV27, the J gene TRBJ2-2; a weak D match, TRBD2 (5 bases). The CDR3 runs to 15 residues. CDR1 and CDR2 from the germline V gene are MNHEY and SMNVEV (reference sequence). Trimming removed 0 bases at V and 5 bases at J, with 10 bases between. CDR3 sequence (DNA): TGTGCCAGCAGTTTATCGAGGGTGACGACCGGGGAGCTGTTTTTT. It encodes CASSLSRVTTGELFF.

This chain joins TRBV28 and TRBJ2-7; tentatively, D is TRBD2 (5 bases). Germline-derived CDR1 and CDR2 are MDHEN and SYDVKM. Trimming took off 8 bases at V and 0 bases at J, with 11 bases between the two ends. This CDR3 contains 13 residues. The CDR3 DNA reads TGTGCCAGCCGCGGGCCGAGCTCCTACGAGCAGTACTTC. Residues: CASRGPSSYEQYF.

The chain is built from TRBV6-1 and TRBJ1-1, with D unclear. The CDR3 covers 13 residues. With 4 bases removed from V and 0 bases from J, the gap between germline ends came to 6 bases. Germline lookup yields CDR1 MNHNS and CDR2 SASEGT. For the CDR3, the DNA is TGTGCCAGCAGTGTATCGGTGAACACTGAAGCTTTCTTT. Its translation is CASSVSVNTEAFF.

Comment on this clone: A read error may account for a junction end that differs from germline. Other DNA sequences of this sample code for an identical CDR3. The CDR3 loop reads CASSQEWDRGNIQYF. CDR3 DNA sequence: TGCGCCAGCAGCCAAGAATGGGACAGGGGAAACATTCAGTATTTC. The chain is built from TRBV4-1 and TRBJ2-4, with 10 bases lining up with TRBD1. Germline V gene sequence: CDR1 MGHRA, CDR2 YSYEKL. The CDR3 extends over 15 amino acids.

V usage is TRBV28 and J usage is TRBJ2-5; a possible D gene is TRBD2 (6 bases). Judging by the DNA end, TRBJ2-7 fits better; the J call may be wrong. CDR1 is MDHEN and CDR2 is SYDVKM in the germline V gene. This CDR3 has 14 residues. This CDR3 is CASSRPSASYEQYF. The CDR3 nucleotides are TGTGCCAGCAGCCGCCCTAGCGCCTCCTACGAGCAGTACTTC.

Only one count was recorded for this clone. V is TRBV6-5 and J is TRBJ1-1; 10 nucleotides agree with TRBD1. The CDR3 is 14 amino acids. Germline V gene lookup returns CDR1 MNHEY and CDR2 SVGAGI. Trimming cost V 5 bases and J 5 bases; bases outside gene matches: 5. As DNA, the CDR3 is TGTGCCAGCAGTGGGACAGGGGCAACAACTGAAGCTTTCTTT. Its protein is CASSGTGATTEAFF.

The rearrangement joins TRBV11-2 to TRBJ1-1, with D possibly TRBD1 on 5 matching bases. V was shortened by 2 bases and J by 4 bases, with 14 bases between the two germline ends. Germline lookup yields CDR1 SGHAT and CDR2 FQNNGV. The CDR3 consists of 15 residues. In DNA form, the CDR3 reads TGTGCCAGCAGCTTATCTCAGGGCGGGAGCACTGAAGCTTTCTTT. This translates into CASSLSQGGSTEAFF.

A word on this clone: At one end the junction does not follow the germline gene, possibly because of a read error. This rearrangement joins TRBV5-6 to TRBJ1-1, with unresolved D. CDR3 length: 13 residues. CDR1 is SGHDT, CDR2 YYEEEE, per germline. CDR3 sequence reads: CASTLRPATEAFF. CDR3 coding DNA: TGTGCCAGCACCTTGAGGCCCGCCACTGAAGCTTTCTTT.

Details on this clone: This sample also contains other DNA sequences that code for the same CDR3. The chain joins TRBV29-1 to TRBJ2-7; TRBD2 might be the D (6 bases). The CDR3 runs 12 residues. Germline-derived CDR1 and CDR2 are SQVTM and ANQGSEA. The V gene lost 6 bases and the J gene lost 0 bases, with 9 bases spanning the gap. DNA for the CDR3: TGCAGCGTAGGAGGGAGCTCCTACGAGCAGTACTTC. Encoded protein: CSVGGSSYEQYF.

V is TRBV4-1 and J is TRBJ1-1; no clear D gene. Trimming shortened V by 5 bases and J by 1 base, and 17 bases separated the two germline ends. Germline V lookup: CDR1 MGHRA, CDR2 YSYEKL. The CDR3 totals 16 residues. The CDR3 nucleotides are TGCGCCAGCAGCTATTTGGCGGGCCGGGGGAACACTGAAGCTTTCTTT. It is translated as CASSYLAGRGNTEAFF.

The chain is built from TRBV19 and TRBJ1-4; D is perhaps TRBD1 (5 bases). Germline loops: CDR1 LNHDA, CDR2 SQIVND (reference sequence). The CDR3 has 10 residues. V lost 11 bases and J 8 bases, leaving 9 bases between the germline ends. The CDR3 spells CAGAGEKLFF. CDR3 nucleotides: TGTGCCGGGGCGGGGGAAAAACTGTTTTTT.

CDR3 residues: CAIDRGKGTGELFF. CDR3 nucleotide sequence: TGCGCCATCGACAGGGGGAAGGGGACCGGGGAGCTGTTTTTT. The chain employs TRBV10-2 and TRBJ2-2; 9 positions match TRBD1. Germline values: CDR1 WSHSY, CDR2 SAAADI. The CDR3 has 14 residues. Germline trimming cut 10 bases from V and 5 bases from J; bases unmatched to any gene: 8.

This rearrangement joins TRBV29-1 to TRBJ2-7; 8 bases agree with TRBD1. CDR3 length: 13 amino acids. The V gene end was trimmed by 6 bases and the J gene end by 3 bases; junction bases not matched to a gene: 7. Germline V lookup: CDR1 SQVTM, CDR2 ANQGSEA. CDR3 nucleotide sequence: TGCAGCGTCTACCAGGGGGCTGGCTACGAGCAGTACTTC. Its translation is CSVYQGAGYEQYF.

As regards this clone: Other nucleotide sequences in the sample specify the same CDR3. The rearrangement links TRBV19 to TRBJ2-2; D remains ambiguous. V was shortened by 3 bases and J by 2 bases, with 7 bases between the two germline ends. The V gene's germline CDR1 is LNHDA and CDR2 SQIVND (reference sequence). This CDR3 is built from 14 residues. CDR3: CASSIWGNTGELFF. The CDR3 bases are TGTGCCAGTAGTATTTGGGGAAACACCGGGGAGCTGTTTTTT.

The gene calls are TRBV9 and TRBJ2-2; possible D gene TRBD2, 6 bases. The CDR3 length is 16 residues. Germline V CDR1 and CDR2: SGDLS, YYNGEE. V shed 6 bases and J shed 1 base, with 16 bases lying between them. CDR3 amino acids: CASTPTGGKNTGELFF. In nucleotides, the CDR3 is TGTGCCAGCACCCCTACGGGCGGGAAGAACACCGGGGAGCTGTTTTTT.

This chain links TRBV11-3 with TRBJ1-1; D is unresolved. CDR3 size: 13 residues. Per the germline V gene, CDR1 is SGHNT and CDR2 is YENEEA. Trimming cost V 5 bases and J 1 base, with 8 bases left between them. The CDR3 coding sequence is TGTGCCAGCAGCCCCCCCGAGAACACTGAAGCTTTCTTT. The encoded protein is CASSPPENTEAFF.

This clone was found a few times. The CDR3 reads CASSPPSQANTGELFF. CDR3 DNA sequence: TGTGCCAGCAGCCCACCCTCTCAGGCGAACACCGGGGAGCTGTTTTTT. The chain joins TRBV5-5 to TRBJ2-2; no reliable D call. Germline CDR1 is SGHKS and CDR2 is YYEKEE (reference sequence). The CDR3 sequence is 16 residues long. Trimming shortened V by 4 bases and J by 0 bases, and 13 bases separated the two germline ends.

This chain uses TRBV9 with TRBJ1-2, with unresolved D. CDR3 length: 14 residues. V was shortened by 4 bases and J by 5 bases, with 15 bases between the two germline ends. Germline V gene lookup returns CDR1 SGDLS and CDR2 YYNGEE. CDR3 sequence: CASSPRGPTYGYTF. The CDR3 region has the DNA TGTGCCAGCAGCCCCCGCGGGCCGACATATGGCTACACCTTC.

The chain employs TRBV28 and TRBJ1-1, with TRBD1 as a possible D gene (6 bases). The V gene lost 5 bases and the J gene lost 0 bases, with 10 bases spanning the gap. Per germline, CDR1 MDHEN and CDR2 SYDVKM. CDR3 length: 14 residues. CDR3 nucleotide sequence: TGTGCCAGCAGTCGGGACACTGTGAACACTGAAGCTTTCTTT. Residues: CASSRDTVNTEAFF.